This passage covers 24 T cell receptor beta chains from one sample sequenced in a study of spatial heterogeneity in lung cancer. General study findings and limits: How many expanded intratumoral alpha and beta TCRs were present tracked the tumor mutation count, which was a count of nonsynonymous mutations.

TCRdb independently ran MiXCR on the 5' RACE reads; one entry per CDR3 protein. The sample lists fewer than 9,000 distinct CDR3 sequences, roughly 7% occurring once. Time point in this sample: sample taken at primary tumor resection. No antigen is known for these receptors. The source was lung tumor tissue, collected at surgery. These receptors all come from a female donor with early-stage non-small cell lung cancer.

Ten or more counts support this clonotype. This beta chain is an unintended read in a library built for alpha chains; its size means little. J is TRBJ2-3 and V is TRBV7-9; 9 positions agree with TRBD2. The length of the CDR3 is 15 residues. From germline, CDR1 is SEHNR and CDR2 FQNEAQ (reference sequence). Trimming took 5 bases from V and 6 from J; bases not matched to a gene: 9. The CDR3 protein is CASSKPGLASDTQYF. The CDR3 region has the DNA TGTGCCAGCAGCAAACCGGGACTAGCATCGGATACGCAGTATTTT.

By frequency in the sample, this clonotype is medium-sized. Found in a library prepared for alpha chains, this beta chain is an off-target read, and its abundance has little meaning. V gene TRBV5-1 combines with J gene TRBJ2-1; 11 bases align to TRBD2. The V gene end was trimmed by 3 bases and the J gene end by 7 bases; junction bases not matched to a gene: 3. The CDR3 totals 14 residues. Germline V gene lookup returns CDR1 SGHRS and CDR2 YFSETQ. Here the CDR3 DNA reads TGCGCCAGCAGCTCTAGCGGGAGGTCTAATGAGCAGTTCTTC. As protein: CASSSSGRSNEQFF. Complete variable domain (other parts from reference TRBV5-1 and TRBJ2-1): KAGVTQTPRYLIKTRGQQVTLSCSPISGHRSVSWYQQTPGQGLQFLFEYFSETQRNKGNFPGRFSGRQFSNSRSEMNVSTLELGDSALYLCASSSSGRSNEQFFGPGTRLTVL.

This clonotype is medium-sized by share. Since it is a stray read in a library aimed at alpha chains, this beta chain has a size that is not meaningful. The chain's CDR3 is CASSLDGRETQYF. The CDR3 DNA reads TGTGCCAGCAGCTTAGATGGGCGTGAGACCCAGTACTTC. The chain couples TRBV7-9 to TRBJ2-5, with D unresolved. Germline V lookup: CDR1 SEHNR, CDR2 FQNEAQ (reference sequence). The V end lost 1 base, the J end lost 5 bases, and 8 bases lay between the germline ends. The CDR3 has 13 amino acids.

This clonotype was seen many times. The junction departs from germline at one end; a sequencing error may be responsible. With the library built for alpha chains, this beta chain is off target and its frequency is not meaningful. The rearrangement uses TRBV27 and TRBJ2-7; 8 positions match TRBD2. The CDR3 is 14 amino acids. Germline values: CDR1 MNHEY, CDR2 SMNVEV (reference sequence). The CDR3 spells CASWSLGSGSPRSF. The CDR3 bases are TGTGCCAGCTGGTCCCTGGGAAGCGGGAGCCCCCGAAGCTTC.

In its sample, this clonotype is medium-sized. The library was built for alpha chains, so this beta chain is an off-target read and its size means little. The chain links TRBV3-1 to TRBJ1-2, with 7 bases lining up with TRBD1. Germline assignment: CDR1 LGHDT and CDR2 YNNKEL (reference sequence). The CDR3 extends over 15 amino acids. The ends lost 0 bases at V and 7 bases at J; junction bases unmatched: 8. The CDR3 coding sequence is TGTGCCAGCAGCCAAGATGGGACAGCCTATGGTGGCTACACCTTC. It translates to CASSQDGTAYGGYTF.

In its sample, this clonotype is hyperexpanded. Because the library targeted alpha chains, this beta chain is an off-target read whose size means little. This chain connects TRBV7-8 to TRBJ2-1; 7 bases line up with TRBD2. Unmatched junction bases numbered 10, after V lost 5 bases and J lost 0 bases. Germline V lookup: CDR1 SGHVS, CDR2 FQNEAQ. The CDR3 runs to 17 residues. DNA for the CDR3: TGTGCCAGCAGCCCAAAGTGGGGGGGGAGCTCCTACAATGAGCAGTTCTTC. It encodes CASSPKWGGSSYNEQFF. The variable domain in full, with the rest retrieved from reference TRBV7-8 and TRBJ2-1, is GAGVSQSPRYKVAKRGQDVALRCDPISGHVSLFWYQQALGQGPEFLTYFQNEAQLDKSGLPSDRFFAERPEGSVSTLKIQRTQQEDSAVYLCASSPKWGGSSYNEQFFGPGTRLTVL.

This clonotype was seen repeatedly, ten times or more. The library was prepared for alpha chains; this beta chain is a stray read, so its frequency means little. The rearrangement uses TRBV20-1 and TRBJ2-5, with TRBD1 as a possible D gene (5 bases). The V gene's germline CDR1 is DFQATT and CDR2 SNEGSKA (reference sequence). This CDR3 comprises 13 residues. V was cut by 2 bases and J by 1 base, with 8 bases left in between. The CDR3 spells CSARQGRQETQYF. The DNA for the CDR3 is TGCAGTGCTAGACAGGGTCGCCAAGAGACCCAGTACTTC.

This clonotype was observed many times. Being off target in a library aimed at alpha chains, this beta chain has a size of little meaning. The chain has TRBV5-5 and TRBJ2-5, with unresolved D. The CDR3 contains 16 residues. Per germline, CDR1 SGHKS and CDR2 YYEKEE (reference sequence). V was pared by 1 base and J by 0 bases, with 13 bases between. As DNA, the CDR3 is TGTGCCAGCAGCTTGATCGTAGCATCGTACCAAGAGACCCAGTACTTC. It codes for CASSLIVASYQETQYF.

In this sample, this clonotype turned up many times. Because the library targeted alpha chains, this beta chain is an off-target read whose size means little. This chain connects TRBV29-1 to TRBJ2-6, with D tentatively TRBD1 (6 bases). V lost 5 bases, J lost 0 bases, and 14 bases lay in between. Germline V gene data show CDR1 as SQVTM and CDR2 as ANQGSEA. The CDR3 runs to 16 residues. The CDR3 protein is CSVFRDTDSGANVLTF. CDR3 DNA sequence: TGCAGCGTTTTCCGGGACACAGACTCTGGGGCCAACGTCCTGACTTTC.

By share, this clonotype counts as medium-sized (0.01 to 0.1%). With the library built for alpha chains, this beta chain is off target and its frequency is not meaningful. The chain links TRBV20-1 to TRBJ2-2, with D perhaps matching TRBD1 (5 bases). Germline loops: CDR1 DFQATT, CDR2 SNEGSKA (reference sequence). V lost 4 bases and J 1 base, leaving 13 bases between the germline ends. The CDR3 is 15 residues long. The CDR3: CSATDSLGNTGELFF. Here the CDR3 DNA reads TGCAGTGCTACTGACAGTTTGGGGAACACCGGGGAGCTGTTTTTT.

In its sample, this clonotype was seen many times. The library was built for alpha chains, so this beta chain is an off-target read and its size means little. This chain connects TRBV19 to TRBJ2-5; perhaps TRBD2 as D (5 bases). Trimming cost V 10 bases and J 1 base, with 13 bases left between them. Germline V CDR1 and CDR2: LNHDA, SQIVND (reference sequence). CDR3 length equals 13 residues. The CDR3 coding sequence is TGTGCCACCCGGCGGGCACGCCAAGAGACCCAGTACTTC. It specifies CATRRARQETQYF.

Within the sample, this clonotype is medium-sized. This beta chain came through as a stray read in a library set up for alpha chains, and its size says little. The V and J genes are TRBV28 and TRBJ2-2; possibly TRBD1 for D (5 bases). CDR3 length equals 16 residues. Between the trimmed V and J ends, which lost 7 bases and 0 bases, there was a span of 15 bases. Germline V gene data show CDR1 as MDHEN and CDR2 as SYDVKM. CDR3 nucleotides: TGTGCCAGCAACCCGGCGGACACTTCGAACACCGGGGAGCTGTTTTTT. Its translation is CASNPADTSNTGELFF.

This clonotype was seen ten or more times. This beta chain is a stray read from a library made for alpha chains; its abundance is not meaningful. The genes are TRBV15 and TRBJ2-2; D uncertain. This CDR3 spans 14 amino acids. Per germline, CDR1 LNHNV and CDR2 YYDKDF (reference sequence). Trimming shortened V by 8 bases and J by 4 bases, and 14 bases separated the two germline ends. The CDR3, as DNA: TGTGCCACCCGGAGTAACTCTGGCACCGGGGAGCTGTTTTTT. This encodes CATRSNSGTGELFF.

This clonotype has ten or more counts. This beta chain came through as a stray read in a library set up for alpha chains, and its size says little. J is TRBJ1-5 and V is TRBV27, with TRBD1 identical over 7 bases. The CDR3 has 15 amino acids. Looked up from germline, CDR1 is MNHEY and CDR2 is SMNVEV (reference sequence). V lost 5 bases and J lost 2; bases outside the gene matches: 6. In DNA form, the CDR3 reads TGTGCCAGCAGTCCCTGGGACAGTCGCAATCAGCCCCAGCATTTT. Translated: CASSPWDSRNQPQHF.

Concerning this clonotype: Since it is a stray read in a library aimed at alpha chains, this beta chain has a size that is not meaningful. The rearrangement joins TRBV28 to TRBJ2-5, with 7 nucleotides matching TRBD2. The trim removed 10 bases at V and 4 bases at J, leaving 6 bases unmatched. Germline CDR1 is MDHEN and CDR2 is SYDVKM. The CDR3 sequence is 12 residues long. CDR3 sequence: CATISGAETQYF. Here the CDR3 DNA reads TGTGCCACCATCAGCGGGGCAGAGACCCAGTACTTC.

This clonotype has at least ten counts. Because this beta chain is a stray read in a library intended to capture alpha chains, its abundance should not be given much weight. V is TRBV12-3 or TRBV12-4 and J is TRBJ2-7; possibly TRBD1 for D (6 bases). The CDR3 is 15 amino acids. Trimming stripped 6 bases from V and 2 bases from J, with 17 bases between. This chain's CDR3 is CASSAGWGPTYEQYF. The CDR3 region has the DNA TGTGCCAGCAGCGCTGGGTGGGGGCCCACCTACGAGCAGTACTTC.

By sample fraction, this clonotype is medium-sized. Because the library targeted alpha chains, this beta chain is an off-target read whose size means little. The chain uses TRBV20-1 and TRBJ2-7; D is tentatively TRBD1 or TRBD2 (7 bases each). V shed 6 bases and J shed 5 bases, with 20 bases lying between them. The V gene's germline CDR1 is DFQATT and CDR2 SNEGSKA (reference sequence). CDR3 size: 14 residues. The CDR3 spells CSAQGGTHTNEQYF. The CDR3 DNA sequence: TGCAGTGCCCAGGGGGGGACGCACACAAACGAGCAGTACTTC.

In this sample, this clonotype is medium-sized. Found in a library prepared for alpha chains, this beta chain is an off-target read, and its abundance has little meaning. Written as DNA, the CDR3 is TGTGCCAGCAGCTTAGCGTCCTGGACTAGTGGTGAAGCTTTCTTT. It specifies CASSLASWTSGEAFF. This chain uses TRBV7-2 with TRBJ1-1; no clear D gene. Between the trimmed V and J ends, which lost 0 bases and 7 bases, there was a span of 15 bases. CDR3 length: 15 amino acids. Germline CDR1 SGHTA, CDR2 FQGNSA.

By sample fraction, this clonotype is medium-sized. As an off-target read in a library built for alpha chains, this beta chain has a frequency of little significance. The CDR3: CASSAGTKQYF. The CDR3 coding sequence is TGTGCCAGCAGCGCCGGGACTAAGCAGTACTTC. The J gene is TRBJ2-7, the V gene TRBV6-6, with 7 bases lining up with TRBD2. This CDR3 comprises 11 residues. Germline CDR1 is MNHNY and CDR2 is SVGAGI (reference sequence). V was pared by 6 bases and J by 8 bases, with 4 bases of the junction left unmatched.

This clonotype came up many times. This beta chain is off target for a library built for alpha chains, so its abundance means little. This chain joins TRBV4-2 and TRBJ2-7, with 9 bases lining up with TRBD2. The CDR3 totals 16 residues. Germline trimming cut 1 base from V and 5 bases from J; bases unmatched to any gene: 9. Germline CDR1 LGHNA, CDR2 YNFKEQ. The CDR3 here is CASSQGAGGPFNEQYF. The CDR3, as DNA: TGTGCCAGCAGCCAAGGGGCGGGAGGGCCGTTTAACGAGCAGTACTTC.

This clonotype qualifies as medium-sized. Because the library targeted alpha chains, this beta chain is an off-target read whose size means little. The chain combines TRBV11-2 with TRBJ1-1; D gene unclear. CDR3 length equals 13 residues. Germline V gene sequence: CDR1 SGHAT, CDR2 FQNNGV. With 5 bases removed from V and 3 bases from J, the gap between germline ends came to 10 bases. The CDR3, as DNA: TGTGCCAGCAGCCTTTCGGGGTACACTGAAGCTTTCTTT. This translates into CASSLSGYTEAFF.

A remark on this clonotype: The library was built for alpha chains, so this beta chain is an off-target read and its size means little. The chain is built from TRBV20-1 and TRBJ2-5; 11 nucleotides align to TRBD2. This CDR3 is built from 14 residues. After removal of 4 bases from V and 4 bases from J, the junction contained 5 bases not matched to a gene. CDR1 and CDR2 from the germline V gene are DFQATT and SNEGSKA (reference sequence). The CDR3 sequence: CSATQGLAGETQYF. CDR3 sequence (DNA): TGCAGTGCTACCCAAGGACTAGCGGGAGAGACCCAGTACTTC.

This clonotype was seen a few times. This beta chain came through as a stray read in a library set up for alpha chains, and its size says little. CDR3 region: CASRGLAGGPSSYEQYF. The DNA for the CDR3 is TGTGCCAGCAGGGGACTAGCGGGAGGGCCCTCGTCCTACGAGCAGTACTTC. The chain recombines TRBV6-1 with TRBJ2-7; 16 bases are shared with TRBD2. V lost 6 bases and J lost 1; bases outside the gene matches: 6. This CDR3 contains 17 residues. Germline CDR1 reads MNHNS; CDR2 reads SASEGT.

This clonotype came up many times. In a library made to pick up alpha chains, this beta chain is a stray read with a size that means little. The rearrangement uses TRBV20-1 and TRBJ2-1; TRBD1 matches 9 bases. V trimming: 6 bases; J trimming: 7 bases; junction bases outside the gene matches: 10. The CDR3 runs to 14 residues. The germline gives CDR1 DFQATT, CDR2 SNEGSKA (reference sequence). The CDR3: CSADRDRAINEQFF. As DNA, the CDR3 is TGCAGTGCCGACCGGGACAGGGCTATTAATGAGCAGTTCTTC.